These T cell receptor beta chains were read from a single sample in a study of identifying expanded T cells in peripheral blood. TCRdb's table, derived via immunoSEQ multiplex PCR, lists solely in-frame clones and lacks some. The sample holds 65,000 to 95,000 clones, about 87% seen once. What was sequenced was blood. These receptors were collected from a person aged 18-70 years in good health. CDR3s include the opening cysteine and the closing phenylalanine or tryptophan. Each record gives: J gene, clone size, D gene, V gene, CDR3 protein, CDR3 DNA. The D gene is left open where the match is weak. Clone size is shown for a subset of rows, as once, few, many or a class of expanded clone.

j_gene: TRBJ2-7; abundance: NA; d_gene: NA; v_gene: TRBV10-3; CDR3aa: CAISDPGKTYEQYF; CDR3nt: TGTGCCATCAGTGATCCCGGGAAAACCTACGAGCAGTACTTC
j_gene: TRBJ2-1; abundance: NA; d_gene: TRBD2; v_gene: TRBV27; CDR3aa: CASSFGDLTSGRAWEQFF; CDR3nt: TGTGCCAGCAGTTTTGGGGACCTCACTAGCGGGAGGGCCTGGGAGCAGTTCTTC
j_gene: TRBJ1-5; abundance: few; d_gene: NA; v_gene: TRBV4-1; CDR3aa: CASSPVGPSNQPQHF; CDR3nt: TGCGCCAGCAGCCCGGTAGGGCCAAGCAATCAGCCCCAGCATTTT
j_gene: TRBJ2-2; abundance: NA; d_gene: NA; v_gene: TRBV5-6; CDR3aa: CASSLVSFTNTGELFF; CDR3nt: TGTGCCAGCAGCTTGGTTAGTTTCACGAACACCGGGGAGCTGTTTTTT
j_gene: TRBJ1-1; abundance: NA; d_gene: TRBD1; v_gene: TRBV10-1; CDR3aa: CASSSGQGTEAFF; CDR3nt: TGCGCCAGCAGTAGTGGACAGGGCACTGAAGCTTTCTTT
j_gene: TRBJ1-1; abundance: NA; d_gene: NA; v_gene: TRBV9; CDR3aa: CASSSGPLNTEAFF; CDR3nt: TGTGCCAGCAGCTCAGGGCCTTTGAACACTGAAGCTTTCTTT
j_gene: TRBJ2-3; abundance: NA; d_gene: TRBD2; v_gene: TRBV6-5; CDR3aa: CASWTSGDTDTQYF; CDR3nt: TGTGCCAGTTGGACTAGCGGAGATACAGATACGCAGTATTTT
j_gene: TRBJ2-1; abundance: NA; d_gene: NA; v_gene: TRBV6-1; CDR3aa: CASSGGVNNEQFF; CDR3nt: TGTGCCAGCAGTGGGGGGGTGAACAATGAGCAGTTCTTC
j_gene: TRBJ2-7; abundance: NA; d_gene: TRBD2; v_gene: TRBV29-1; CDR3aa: CSTKGEGQGSYYEQYF; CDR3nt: TGCAGCACCAAAGGGGAGGGGCAGGGATCCTACTACGAGCAGTACTTC
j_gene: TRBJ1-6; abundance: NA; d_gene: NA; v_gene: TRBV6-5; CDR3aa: CASSYFGPNNSPLHF; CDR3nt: TGTGCCAGCAGTTACTTCGGACCCAATAATTCACCCCTCCACTTT
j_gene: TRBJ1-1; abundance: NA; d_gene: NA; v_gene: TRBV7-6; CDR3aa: CASSRAGLTEAFF; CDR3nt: TGTGCCAGCTCGCGGGCAGGTTTGACTGAAGCTTTCTTT
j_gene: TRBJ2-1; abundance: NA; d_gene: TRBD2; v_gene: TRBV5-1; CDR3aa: CASSLGTSGNNEQFF; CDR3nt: TGCGCCAGCAGCTTAGGGACTAGCGGAAACAATGAGCAGTTCTTC
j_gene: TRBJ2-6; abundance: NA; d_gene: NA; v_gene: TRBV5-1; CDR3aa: CASSLTSSSGANVLTF; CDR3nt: TGCGCCAGCAGCCTCACCTCTAGCTCTGGGGCCAACGTCCTGACTTTC
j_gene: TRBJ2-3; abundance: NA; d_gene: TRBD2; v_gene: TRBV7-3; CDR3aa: CASSLNNGGVAGSTDTQYF; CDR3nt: TGTGCCAGCAGCTTAAATAACGGGGGCGTAGCGGGATCCACAGATACGCAGTATTTT
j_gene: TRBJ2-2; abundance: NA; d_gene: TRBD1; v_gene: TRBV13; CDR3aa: CASSYDRVSNTGELFF; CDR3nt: TGTGCCAGCAGCTACGACAGGGTATCGAACACCGGGGAGCTGTTTTTT